Listed below are T cell receptor beta chains from one sample, sequenced in a study of blood T cell repertoires in COVID-19. Assay: immunoSEQ multiplex PCR; the TCRdb copy retains only in-frame clones and omits some. Here the sample spans approximately 300,000 clones, about nine tenths being singletons. The specimen sequenced was peripheral blood. The receptor source for this set is a woman aged 30 to 39 with COVID-19, enrolled during active disease. Each CDR3 is given with its conserved first and last residue. The D gene is left open where the match is weak. Size values are once, few and many counts, or a class for expanded clones, and some rows have none.

d_call j_call v_call clone_size cdr3_aa cdr3_nt
- TRBJ1-1 TRBV28 once CASRRSGGTEAFF TGTGCCAGCAGGCGAAGCGGGGGCACTGAAGCTTTCTTT
TRBD2 TRBJ2-5 TRBV11-2 once CASSLVLAGGGETQYF TGTGCCAGCAGCTTAGTCCTAGCGGGAGGGGGAGAGACCCAGTACTTC
TRBD2 TRBJ2-1 TRBV6-2/TRBV6-3 - CASSRTSEQGGQFF TGTGCCAGCAGTCGGACTAGCGAGCAGGGAGGGCAGTTCTTC
TRBD2 TRBJ2-3 TRBV7-6 - CASSPHLVGLAGVDGTDTQYF TGTGCCAGCAGCCCTCATTTAGTTGGACTAGCGGGAGTTGATGGCACAGATACGCAGTATTTT
TRBD2 TRBJ2-3 TRBV6-4 - CASSETSGTPDTQYF TGTGCCAGCAGTGAAACTAGCGGGACCCCAGATACGCAGTATTTT
- TRBJ1-6 TRBV19 - CASTTQGRSYNSPLHF TGTGCCAGTACCACCCAGGGGCGATCCTATAATTCACCCCTCCACTTT
TRBD1 TRBJ2-1 TRBV9 - CASSPDRGGYNEQFF TGTGCCAGCAGCCCGGACAGGGGGGGGTACAATGAGCAGTTCTTC
- TRBJ1-1 TRBV5-4 once CASSKKTTAGLSEAFF TGTGCCAGCAGCAAAAAAACGACAGCTGGGTTGTCTGAAGCTTTCTTT
TRBD2 TRBJ2-2 TRBV18 once CASSPLRETGGELFF TGTGCCAGCTCACCGTTGCGGGAGACCGGCGGGGAGCTGTTTTTT
TRBD2 TRBJ2-1 TRBV9 - CASSVGLAGYNEQFF TGTGCCAGCAGCGTAGGACTAGCGGGATACAATGAGCAGTTCTTC
- TRBJ2-1 TRBV11-2 once CASSLGVGASYNEQFF TGTGCCAGCAGCTTAGGGGTCGGAGCCTCCTACAATGAGCAGTTCTTC
- TRBJ2-5 TRBV3-1/TRBV3-2 - CASSQTGLETQYF TGTGCCAGCAGCCAGACCGGGTTGGAGACCCAGTACTTC
- TRBJ2-2 TRBV28 - CASSLGTRNTGELFF TGTGCCAGCAGTTTAGGGACTCGGAACACCGGGGAGCTGTTTTTT
- TRBJ2-7 TRBV7-9 - CASSLGSRFYEQYF TGTGCCAGCAGCTTAGGAAGCCGATTCTACGAGCAGTACTTC
- TRBJ1-1 TRBV12-3/TRBV12-4 - CASSLVDRTEAFF TGTGCCAGCAGTTTAGTCGACAGGACTGAAGCTTTCTTT
- TRBJ1-4 TRBV7-9 - CATERGLANEKLFF TGTGCCACCGAAAGGGGACTAGCTAATGAAAAACTGTTTTTT
TRBD2 TRBJ2-3 TRBV19 - CASSSGLAGAPDTQYF TGTGCCAGTAGCTCCGGACTAGCGGGGGCACCAGATACGCAGTATTTT
- TRBJ2-1 TRBV2 once CASRFGSSYNEQFF TGTGCCAGCAGGTTCGGGTCCTCCTACAATGAGCAGTTCTTC
TRBD1 TRBJ2-1 TRBV11-3 - CASSIGQGRDNEQFF TGTGCCAGCAGCATCGGACAGGGGAGGGACAATGAGCAGTTCTTC
- TRBJ2-7 TRBV6-5 few CASSYSGGGGDEQYF TGTGCCAGCAGTTACTCGGGAGGGGGGGGTGACGAGCAGTACTTC
- TRBJ1-1 TRBV5-1 - CASSRNQGNTEAFF TGCGCCAGCAGCCGAAACCAGGGGAACACTGAAGCTTTCTTT
TRBD1 TRBJ2-1 TRBV7-2 - CASSLVGTGENEQFF TGTGCCAGCAGCCTAGTCGGGACAGGAGAAAATGAGCAGTTCTTC
- TRBJ2-3 TRBV19 - CASSIGVSLDTQYF TGTGCCAGTAGTATCGGGGTTAGCCTAGATACGCAGTATTTT
TRBD1 TRBJ1-3 TRBV7-2 - CASSTGTVGNTIYF TGTGCCAGCAGCACCGGGACAGTTGGAAACACCATATATTTT
- TRBJ2-2 TRBV5-1 once CASSLEARVHTGELFF TGCGCCAGCAGCTTGGAAGCGAGGGTTCACACCGGGGAGCTGTTTTTT
TRBD2 TRBJ2-7 TRBV5-1 - CASSLEGLAGSYEQYF TGCGCCAGCAGCTTGGAAGGACTAGCGGGATCCTACGAGCAGTACTTC
TRBD1 TRBJ2-7 TRBV5-1 - CASSWAGQGKGYEQYF TGCGCCAGCAGCTGGGCGGGACAGGGGAAGGGCTACGAGCAGTACTTC
TRBD1 TRBJ2-1 TRBV7-3 - CASSSYRGNEQFF TGTGCCAGCAGCTCCTACAGGGGTAATGAGCAGTTCTTC
- TRBJ1-1 TRBV20-1 - CSAQTGREAFF TGCAGTGCCCAGACAGGCCGTGAAGCTTTCTTT
- TRBJ2-3 TRBV4-3 - CASSQEVIDTDTQYF TGCGCCAGCAGCCAAGAAGTTATAGACACAGATACGCAGTATTTT
TRBD1 TRBJ1-1 TRBV28 - CASRVGQGDTEAFF TGTGCCAGCAGGGTCGGACAGGGGGACACTGAAGCTTTCTTT